The sample holds a few counts of the clone carrying this T cell receptor (beta chain). V trimming: 6 bases; J trimming: 4 bases; junction bases outside the gene matches: 9. The germline gives CDR1 DFQATT, CDR2 SNEGSKA (reference sequence). The CDR3 has 14 residues. This sample was taken from a study of blood T cells in healthy people across ages. Primed by a sample-barcoded 5' primer and a J-beta primer mix, a second PCR proceeded for roughly 7 to 12 cycles. TCRdb ran MiXCR on the 5' RACE reads and lists one entry per CDR3 protein. This table has 550,000 to 650,000 distinct CDR3 sequences, about a quarter appearing once. These records were also assigned to another study, of T cells of mothers and their children. According to that study: Each 15 ul cDNA reaction used roughly 1.4 ug RNA; all RNA was used. The TCR beta CDR3 read count exceeded 9.5 million for each mother and was about 2.8 million for each child.

V and J are TRBV20-1 and TRBJ2-3, with 8 bases lining up with TRBD2. This receptor was identified in a boy between 2 and 10 years old in good health. The sequencing input was blood. The CDR3 DNA follows: TGCAGTGCCCCGGGACTAGACGTCTCAGATACGCAGTATTTT. This encodes CSAPGLDVSDTQYF.